These 6 T cell receptor beta chains came from one sample sequenced in a study of a mutant IDH1 vaccine in newly diagnosed glioma (TCRdb year 2021). Sample time point, as interpreted from the label and publication: week 23, last vaccination. Each vaccine dose was 300 ug of a 20-mer mutant IDH1 peptide in Montanide, given subcutaneously with topical imiquimod. These TCRs are of unknown antigen specificity. Library creation used the immunoSEQ multiplex PCR assay. The clones in this table, taken by TCRdb from immuneACCESS, are in-frame only. Not every clone is retained; where verified, under half of the shortfall comes from an unresolved V gene, and the cause of the rest is unknown. The sample table records roughly 60,000 clones; around 80% of these occur just once. Of the sample, 6% to 6.5% is held by the ten largest clones. Sequenced here: PBMCs, sampled from a glioma patient whose treatment included an IDH1 peptide vaccine. The receptor source for this set is a middle-aged man with glioma.

The chain's CDR3 is CASSPSIGVSGNTIYF. The CDR3 region has the DNA TGCGCCAGCTCCCCATCTATTGGGGTTTCTGGAAACACCATATATTTT. V and J are TRBV4-1 and TRBJ1-3, with D unresolved. The CDR3 contains 16 residues. Germline V CDR1 and CDR2: MGHRA, YSYEKL. The V and J ends lost 8 bases and 1 base respectively, with 18 bases between them.

CDR3 residues: CASSPNGQSTDTQYF. CDR3 DNA: TGCGCCAGCAGCCCAAACGGACAGAGCACAGATACGCAGTATTTT. This sequence joins TRBV5-1 and TRBJ2-3, with a possible D match to TRBD1 (6 bases). Looked up from germline, CDR1 is SGHRS and CDR2 is YFSETQ. The CDR3 loop spans 15 amino acids. V lost 4 bases and J 0 bases, leaving 12 bases between the germline ends.

The chain uses TRBV19 and TRBJ2-2; D may be TRBD2 (6 bases). V was clipped by 7 bases and J by 3 bases, with 12 bases between them. The CDR3 loop spans 14 amino acids. Germline CDR1 is LNHDA and CDR2 is SQIVND (reference sequence). CDR3 in amino acids: CASKEGSYTGELFF. Written as DNA, the CDR3 is TGTGCCAGTAAGGAGGGCAGCTACACCGGGGAGCTGTTTTTT.

This chain links TRBV7-9 with TRBJ2-1; 7 nucleotides agree with TRBD1. V shed 5 bases and J 8 bases; nucleotides not matched to a gene: 9. Germline assignment: CDR1 SEHNR and CDR2 FQNEAQ (reference sequence). CDR3 length equals 14 residues. CDR3 coding DNA: TGTGCCAGCAGCCCCAGACAGGGTTGGGATGAGCAGTTCTTC. Translating it yields CASSPRQGWDEQFF.

In its sample, this clone was seen once. The chain carries TRBV6-5 and TRBJ1-2; D perhaps matches TRBD1 (6 bases). In germline, CDR1 is MNHEY, CDR2 SVGAGI. This CDR3 has 13 amino acids. Between the trimmed V and J ends, which lost 4 bases and 5 bases, there was a span of 11 bases. The CDR3, as DNA: TGTGCCAGCAGTTTTACAGGGTTATATGGCTACACCTTC. Its protein is CASSFTGLYGYTF.

V and J are TRBV5-1 and TRBJ1-4; the match to TRBD1 covers 9 bases. Germline CDR1 reads SGHRS; CDR2 reads YFSETQ. V lost 4 bases, J lost 6 bases, and 13 bases stayed unmatched. The CDR3 has 17 amino acids. CDR3 sequence: CASSLRPGQGIYEKLFF. CDR3 in DNA: TGCGCCAGCAGCCTGAGGCCCGGACAGGGGATTTATGAAAAACTGTTTTTT.